This is a list of T cell receptor beta chains from one sample in a study of T-cell reconstitution after alpha-beta-depleted transplantation in children. TCRdb redid the calling of the PCR reads with MiXCR, one entry per CDR3 protein. The sample holds 900,000 or so distinct CDR3 sequences, 16% seen once. The sample in question was PBMCs, mostly from graft donor cells, obtained 360 days after TCRalphabeta/CD19-depleted stem cell transplant. Every receptor here comes from a male patient between 10 and 17 years old who had a stem cell transplant for acute lymphoblastic leukemia, so the T cells may come from the graft donor. The CDR3 runs from the conserved cysteine through the conserved F or W. The D gene is left open where the match is weak. Some rows mark clone size as missing; the rest say once, few, many or name a class of expanded clone.

v_call: TRBV2; j_call: TRBJ2-2; clone_size: many; d_call: .; cdr3_nt: TGTGCCAGCAGTGAGGGCAGGGCCGGGGAGCTGTTTTTT; cdr3_aa: CASSEGRAGELFF
v_call: TRBV7-9; j_call: TRBJ2-2; clone_size: .; d_call: .; cdr3_nt: TGTGCCAGCAGCTTTAGTTTCCCCGGGGAGCTGTTTTTT; cdr3_aa: CASSFSFPGELFF
v_call: TRBV4-2; j_call: TRBJ2-2; clone_size: .; d_call: TRBD2; cdr3_nt: TGTGCCAGCAGCCAAGAGGGACTAGCGGGAGGGGGGGGTACCGGGGAGCTGTTTTTT; cdr3_aa: CASSQEGLAGGGGTGELFF
v_call: TRBV9; j_call: TRBJ2-4; clone_size: .; d_call: .; cdr3_nt: TGTGCCAGCAGCCCATTGGACTCGAAGGGGAGTCAGTACTTC; cdr3_aa: CASSPLDSKGSQYF
v_call: TRBV11-2; j_call: TRBJ1-2; clone_size: .; d_call: TRBD1; cdr3_nt: TGTGCCAGCAACTGGTTATCCAATCGACAGGGGAGTGGCTACACCTTC; cdr3_aa: CASNWLSNRQGSGYTF
v_call: TRBV20-1; j_call: TRBJ2-5; clone_size: .; d_call: TRBD2; cdr3_nt: TGCAGTGCTAGAGTGGCCGGGAGGGCCTTCCAAGAGACCCAGTACTTC; cdr3_aa: CSARVAGRAFQETQYF
v_call: TRBV6-5; j_call: TRBJ1-1; clone_size: few; d_call: TRBD1; cdr3_nt: TGTGCCAGCAGTTACTCCCGTACAGGGGGCACTGAAGCTTTCTTT; cdr3_aa: CASSYSRTGGTEAFF
v_call: TRBV5-5; j_call: TRBJ2-1; clone_size: many; d_call: TRBD1; cdr3_nt: TGTGCCAGCAACCTCCGGGACAGGGGTTACGATGAGCAGTTCTTC; cdr3_aa: CASNLRDRGYDEQFF
v_call: TRBV4-1; j_call: TRBJ2-7; clone_size: .; d_call: TRBD2; cdr3_nt: TGCGCCAGCAGCCAGATAGCTAGCGGGAGGGACTACGAGCAGTACTTC; cdr3_aa: CASSQIASGRDYEQYF
v_call: TRBV30; j_call: TRBJ1-1; clone_size: .; d_call: .; cdr3_nt: TGTGCCTGGAGTCCTTGGGCGGGAGCTTTCTTT; cdr3_aa: CAWSPWAGAFF
v_call: TRBV11-2; j_call: TRBJ2-3; clone_size: few; d_call: .; cdr3_nt: TGTGCCAGCAGCTTAGATCGACATCTGGAGCAGTATTTT; cdr3_aa: CASSLDRHLEQYF
v_call: TRBV4-1; j_call: TRBJ2-1; clone_size: few; d_call: TRBD2; cdr3_nt: TGCGCCAGCAGCCAGCTAGCGGGAGGTCTCTATGAGCAGTTCTTC; cdr3_aa: CASSQLAGGLYEQFF
v_call: TRBV5-1; j_call: TRBJ1-1; clone_size: .; d_call: .; cdr3_nt: TGCGCCAGCAGCCCGGCGGGGGCCTTCGACCCGAACACTGAAGCTTTCTTT; cdr3_aa: CASSPAGAFDPNTEAFF
v_call: TRBV6-5; j_call: TRBJ1-2; clone_size: few; d_call: .; cdr3_nt: TGTGCCAGCAGTTATCTACAGGGAACTAACTATGGCTACACCTTC; cdr3_aa: CASSYLQGTNYGYTF
v_call: TRBV7-3; j_call: TRBJ2-5; clone_size: few; d_call: TRBD1; cdr3_nt: TGTGCCAGCAGCGTAACAGGGGGCGTGGAGACCCAGTACTTC; cdr3_aa: CASSVTGGVETQYF
v_call: TRBV20-1; j_call: TRBJ2-5; clone_size: .; d_call: .; cdr3_nt: TGCAGTGCTAGTCATACGCTGAAGAGGACCCAGTACTTC; cdr3_aa: CSASHTLKRTQYF
v_call: TRBV9; j_call: TRBJ1-1; clone_size: .; d_call: .; cdr3_nt: TGTGCCAGCAGCCTTTTTAGACGCGGGGAAGCTTTCTTT; cdr3_aa: CASSLFRRGEAFF
v_call: TRBV13; j_call: TRBJ2-7; clone_size: .; d_call: .; cdr3_nt: TGTGCCAGCAGCACCATGACTGATCCCACCCATCTCTACGAGCAGTACTTC; cdr3_aa: CASSTMTDPTHLYEQYF
v_call: TRBV18; j_call: TRBJ2-5; clone_size: few; d_call: .; cdr3_nt: TGTGCCAGCTCACCAGTTTCGGGAGAGATCCAGTACTTC; cdr3_aa: CASSPVSGEIQYF
v_call: TRBV5-1; j_call: TRBJ2-1; clone_size: .; d_call: .; cdr3_nt: TGCGCCAGCAGCAAACGGGACCCCGTAGTAGATCCCTCCTCCTACAATGAGCAGTTCTTC; cdr3_aa: CASSKRDPVVDPSSYNEQFF
v_call: TRBV7-9; j_call: TRBJ2-1; clone_size: few; d_call: TRBD2; cdr3_nt: TGTGCCAGCAGCCATACTAGCGTGCTCTACAATGAGCAGTTCTTC; cdr3_aa: CASSHTSVLYNEQFF
v_call: TRBV12-3/TRBV12-4; j_call: TRBJ2-1; clone_size: .; d_call: TRBD2; cdr3_nt: TGTGCCAGCAGTTTTGGCGGGAGGGCGGAGCAGTTCTTC; cdr3_aa: CASSFGGRAEQFF
v_call: TRBV13; j_call: TRBJ2-1; clone_size: many; d_call: .; cdr3_nt: TGTGCCAGCAGCCCTGAGAACGCTCTGGGTTACAGTGAGCAGTTCTTC; cdr3_aa: CASSPENALGYSEQFF
v_call: TRBV14; j_call: TRBJ1-1; clone_size: .; d_call: TRBD1; cdr3_nt: TGTGCCAGCAGCCAAGGGACAGGGCAAGCTTTCTTT; cdr3_aa: CASSQGTGQAFF
v_call: TRBV15; j_call: TRBJ2-7; clone_size: .; d_call: TRBD2; cdr3_nt: TGTGCCACCACCGCGGGACTAGCGGGAATCGAGCAGTACTTC; cdr3_aa: CATTAGLAGIEQYF
v_call: TRBV7-9; j_call: TRBJ2-7; clone_size: .; d_call: .; cdr3_nt: TGTGCCAGCAGCTTAGGTTCGGGAACCTACGAGCAGTACTTC; cdr3_aa: CASSLGSGTYEQYF
v_call: TRBV20-1; j_call: TRBJ2-7; clone_size: many; d_call: .; cdr3_nt: TGCAGTGCTAGAGTGGAGAGGAGCTCCTACGAGCAGTACTTC; cdr3_aa: CSARVERSSYEQYF
v_call: TRBV5-1; j_call: TRBJ2-7; clone_size: .; d_call: TRBD2; cdr3_nt: TGCGCCAGCAGCTTTAGCGGGCTTACCTACGAGCAGTACTTC; cdr3_aa: CASSFSGLTYEQYF
v_call: TRBV19; j_call: TRBJ2-7; clone_size: .; d_call: TRBD1; cdr3_nt: TGTGCCAGTAGTAACTTAAGGGGGCCTCGTCCCTACGAGCAGTACTTC; cdr3_aa: CASSNLRGPRPYEQYF
v_call: TRBV28; j_call: TRBJ2-5; clone_size: few; d_call: .; cdr3_nt: TGTGCCAGCAGAGAACAAAGCCCACGGGAGACCCAGTACTTC; cdr3_aa: CASREQSPRETQYF
v_call: TRBV11-2; j_call: TRBJ2-6; clone_size: few; d_call: .; cdr3_nt: TGTGCCAGCAGCCGCTGGGCCGTTCCCACCTTTTCTGGGGCCAACGTCCTGACTTTC; cdr3_aa: CASSRWAVPTFSGANVLTF